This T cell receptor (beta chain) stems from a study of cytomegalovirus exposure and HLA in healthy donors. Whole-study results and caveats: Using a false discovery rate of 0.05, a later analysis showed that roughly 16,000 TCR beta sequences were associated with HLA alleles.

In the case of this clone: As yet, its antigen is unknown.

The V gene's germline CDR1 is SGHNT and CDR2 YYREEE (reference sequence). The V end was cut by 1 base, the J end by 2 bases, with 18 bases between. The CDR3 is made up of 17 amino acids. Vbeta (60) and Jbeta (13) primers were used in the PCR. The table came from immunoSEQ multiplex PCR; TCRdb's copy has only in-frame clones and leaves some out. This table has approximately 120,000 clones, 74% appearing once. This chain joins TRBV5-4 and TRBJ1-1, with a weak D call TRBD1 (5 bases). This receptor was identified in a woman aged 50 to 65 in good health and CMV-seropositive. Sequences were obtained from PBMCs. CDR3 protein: CASSLLSGYRVNTEAFF. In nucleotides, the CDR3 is TGTGCCAGCAGCTTGTTGTCAGGGTATCGGGTTAACACTGAAGCTTTCTTT.